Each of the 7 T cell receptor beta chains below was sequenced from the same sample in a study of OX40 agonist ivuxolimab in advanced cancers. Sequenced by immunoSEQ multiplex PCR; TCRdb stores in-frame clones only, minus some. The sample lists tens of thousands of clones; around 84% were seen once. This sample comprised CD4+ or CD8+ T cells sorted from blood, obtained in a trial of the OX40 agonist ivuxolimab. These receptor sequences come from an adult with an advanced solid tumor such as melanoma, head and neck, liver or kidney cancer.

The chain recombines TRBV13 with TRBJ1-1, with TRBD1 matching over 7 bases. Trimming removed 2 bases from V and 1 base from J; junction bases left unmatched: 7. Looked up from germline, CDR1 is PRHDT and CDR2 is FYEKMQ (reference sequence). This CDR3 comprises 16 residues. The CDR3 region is CASSLIRQGPNTEAFF. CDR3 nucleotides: TGTGCCAGCAGCTTAATCCGACAGGGTCCGAACACTGAAGCTTTCTTT.

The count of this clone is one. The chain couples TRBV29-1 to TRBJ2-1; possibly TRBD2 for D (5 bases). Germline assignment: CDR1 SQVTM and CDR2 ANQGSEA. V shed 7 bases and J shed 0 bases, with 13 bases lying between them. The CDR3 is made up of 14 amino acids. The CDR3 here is CSAMSGLSYNEQFF. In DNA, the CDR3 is TGCAGCGCCATGAGCGGCCTCTCCTACAATGAGCAGTTCTTC.

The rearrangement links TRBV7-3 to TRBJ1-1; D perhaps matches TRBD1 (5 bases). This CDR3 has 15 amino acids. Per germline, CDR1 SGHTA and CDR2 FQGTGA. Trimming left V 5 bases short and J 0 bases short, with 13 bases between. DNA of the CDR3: TGTGCCAGCAGCCCCCTGGGGCAGTTGAACACTGAAGCTTTCTTT. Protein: CASSPLGQLNTEAFF.

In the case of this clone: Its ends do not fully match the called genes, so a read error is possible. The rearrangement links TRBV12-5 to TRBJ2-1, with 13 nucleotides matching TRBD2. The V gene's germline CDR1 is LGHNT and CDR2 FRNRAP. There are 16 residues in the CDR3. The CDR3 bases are TGTGCTAGTAAAACCCCCGGGACTAGCGGGGTCTTCTCTCCGGTCTTC. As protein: CASKTPGTSGVFSPVF.

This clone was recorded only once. The CDR3 sequence is CASEGQGNYEQYF. CDR3 DNA sequence: TGTGCCAGCGAGGGACAGGGGAACTACGAGCAGTACTTC. This rearrangement joins TRBV6-5 to TRBJ2-7; TRBD1 agrees at 10 bases. Germline V lookup: CDR1 MNHEY, CDR2 SVGAGI. The length of the CDR3 is 13 residues. The V gene end was trimmed by 8 bases and the J gene end by 3 bases; junction bases not matched to a gene: 4.

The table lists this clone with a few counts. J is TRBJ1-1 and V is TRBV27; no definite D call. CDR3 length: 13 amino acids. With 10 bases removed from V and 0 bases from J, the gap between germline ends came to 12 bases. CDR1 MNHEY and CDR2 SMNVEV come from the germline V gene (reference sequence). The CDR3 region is CATAIGMNTEAFF. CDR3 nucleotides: TGTGCCACCGCGATCGGGATGAACACTGAAGCTTTCTTT.

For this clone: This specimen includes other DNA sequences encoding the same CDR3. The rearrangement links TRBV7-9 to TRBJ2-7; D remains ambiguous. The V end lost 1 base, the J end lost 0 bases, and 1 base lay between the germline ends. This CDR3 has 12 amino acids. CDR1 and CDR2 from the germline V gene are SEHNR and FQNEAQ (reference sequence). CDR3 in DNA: TGTGCCAGCAGCTTAGGCTCCTACGAGCAGTACTTC. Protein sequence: CASSLGSYEQYF.